A single sample gave rise to the 14 T cell receptor beta chains below, sequenced in a study of cytomegalovirus exposure and HLA in healthy donors. Amplification used 60 Vbeta primers and 13 Jbeta primers. Only in-frame clones appear in the TCRdb table, and some are missing; sequencing was by immunoSEQ multiplex PCR. The data contain over 75,000 clones, 60% to 80% of them seen just once; the ten biggest clones take up about 6%. The specimen was PBMCs. These receptors all stem from a female donor in good health and CMV-seronegative.

The gene calls are TRBV19 and TRBJ1-5, with 11 nucleotides matching TRBD1. Germline V lookup: CDR1 LNHDA, CDR2 SQIVND (reference sequence). The CDR3 has 14 residues. Trimming at V came to 10 bases and at J to 6 bases, leaving 8 bases not matched to a gene. The CDR3 nucleotides read TGTGCCACCCACGGACAGGGGGCTTTTCAGCCCCAGCATTTT. The encoded protein is CATHGQGAFQPQHF.

The chain couples TRBV2 to TRBJ1-1; D gene uncertain. The CDR3 sequence is 13 residues long. Germline V lookup: CDR1 SNHLY, CDR2 FYNNEI. With 6 bases removed from V and 1 base from J, the gap between germline ends came to 9 bases. CDR3 DNA sequence: TGTGCCAGCAGGGAGGCCCCGAACACTGAAGCTTTCTTT. Translating gives CASREAPNTEAFF.

The J gene is TRBJ2-3, the V gene TRBV6-1, with TRBD1 matching 7 bases. From germline, CDR1 is MNHNS and CDR2 SASEGT. This CDR3 contains 15 residues. Trimming cost V 1 base and J 6 bases; bases outside gene matches: 7. Written as DNA, the CDR3 is TGTGCCAGCAGTGAAGAGGTAGGGGGCCGGGATACGCAGTATTTT. Its translation: CASSEEVGGRDTQYF.

This chain uses TRBV28 with TRBJ1-2; a possible D gene is TRBD1 (6 bases). CDR3 length equals 14 residues. Germline V gene sequence: CDR1 MDHEN, CDR2 SYDVKM. The V and J ends lost 5 bases and 6 bases respectively, with 16 bases between them. This CDR3 reads CASSPPTGRNGYTF. Written as DNA, the CDR3 is TGTGCCAGCAGTCCGCCGACAGGCCGTAATGGCTACACCTTC.

The CDR3 DNA is TGTGCCAGCAGCCCGTACCAAGAGACCCAGTACTTC. Residues: CASSPYQETQYF. The chain links TRBV7-9 to TRBJ2-5; D gene uncertain. This CDR3 has 12 amino acids. Germline V gene data show CDR1 as SEHNR and CDR2 as FQNEAQ (reference sequence). V gave up 5 bases and J gave up 0 bases, with 4 bases separating them.

This clone was recorded a few times. The chain has TRBV4-3 and TRBJ1-6; D possibly corresponds to TRBD1 (6 bases). Trimming took 3 bases from V and 6 from J, leaving 12 bases between them. The CDR3 covers 15 residues. The germline V gene encodes CDR1 LGHNA and CDR2 YSLEER. The CDR3 here is CASSQAGVPNSPLHF. CDR3 coding DNA: TGCGCCAGCAGCCAGGCAGGGGTACCTAATTCACCCCTCCACTTT.

The chain has TRBV18 and TRBJ2-6, with TRBD1 matching 10 bases. The CDR3 covers 17 residues. Germline CDR1 KGHSH, CDR2 LQKENI. The junction had 3 bases not matched to a gene; V was cut back by 2 bases and J by 2 bases. The CDR3 loop reads CASSPGQGGAGANVLTF. The CDR3 bases are TGTGCCAGCTCACCAGGACAGGGGGGAGCTGGGGCCAACGTCCTGACTTTC.

V and J are TRBV7-9 and TRBJ1-2; D possibly corresponds to TRBD1 (6 bases). The CDR3 consists of 17 residues. V lost 2 bases and J 3 bases, leaving 19 bases between the germline ends. The germline gives CDR1 SEHNR, CDR2 FQNEAQ (reference sequence). The CDR3 sequence: CASSLFPGENPDYGYTF. The CDR3 DNA reads as TGTGCCAGCAGCTTATTTCCAGGGGAAAACCCGGACTATGGCTACACCTTC. The full variable domain, rest sourced from reference TRBV7-9 and TRBJ1-2, is DTGVSQNPRHKITKRGQNVTFRCDPISEHNRLYWYRQTLGQGPEFLTYFQNEAQLEKSRLLSDRFSAERPKGSFSTLEIQRTEQGDSAMYLCASSLFPGENPDYGYTFGSGTRLTVV.

V and J are TRBV9 and TRBJ2-3; TRBD1 is a possible D gene (6 bases). The CDR3 has 14 amino acids. In germline, CDR1 is SGDLS, CDR2 YYNGEE. V lost 3 bases, J lost 5 bases, and 13 bases lay in between. The chain's CDR3 is CASSATGTGDTQYF. The CDR3, as DNA: TGTGCCAGCAGCGCCACAGGGACGGGAGATACGCAGTATTTT.

The chain's CDR3 is CASRGGRGTYEQYF. CDR3 in DNA: TGTGCCAGCAGAGGAGGCAGGGGTACCTACGAGCAGTACTTC. The chain uses TRBV2 and TRBJ2-7; D is possibly TRBD1 (6 bases). The CDR3 sequence is 14 residues long. V lost 6 bases and J lost 2, with 14 bases in between. CDR1 is SNHLY and CDR2 is FYNNEI in the germline V gene.

This rearrangement joins TRBV29-1 to TRBJ2-3, with 7 bases aligning to TRBD1. J lost 4 bases, V lost 5 bases, and 3 bases had no gene match. CDR1 and CDR2 (germline): SQVTM, ANQGSEA. The CDR3 is 12 amino acids. DNA for the CDR3: TGCAGCGTTTCGAGGGGGCCAGATACGCAGTATTTT. Encoded protein: CSVSRGPDTQYF.

V usage is TRBV7-9 and J usage is TRBJ2-1; 11 bases match TRBD1. Germline trimming cut 4 bases from V and 4 bases from J; bases unmatched to any gene: 3. Germline CDR1 is SEHNR and CDR2 is FQNEAQ (reference sequence). The CDR3 totals 15 residues. The CDR3 coding sequence is TGTGCCAGCAGCTCGGGGACAGGGGGTTACAATGAGCAGTTCTTC. Encoded protein: CASSSGTGGYNEQFF.

This clone turned up a few times. This rearrangement joins TRBV5-1 to TRBJ2-1; no clear D. V was pared by 0 bases and J by 4 bases, with 5 bases between. This CDR3 has 13 residues. Germline CDR1 and CDR2: SGHRS and YFSETQ. CDR3 nucleotides: TGCGCCAGCAGCTTGGACGGGTACAATGAGCAGTTCTTC. This encodes CASSLDGYNEQFF.

This clone was counted only a few times. V is TRBV15 and J is TRBJ1-5; 7 bases align to TRBD1. The trim removed 3 bases at V and 2 bases at J, leaving 10 bases unmatched. From germline, CDR1 is LNHNV and CDR2 YYDKDF (reference sequence). The CDR3 loop spans 17 amino acids. The CDR3 DNA reads as TGTGCCACCAGCAGCGTACAGGGACAGAGGGGCAATCAGCCCCAGCATTTT. This encodes CATSSVQGQRGNQPQHF.